These 5 T cell receptor beta chains were all obtained from the same sample, sequenced in a study of cytomegalovirus exposure and HLA in healthy donors. Vbeta (60) and Jbeta (13) primers were used in the PCR. TCRdb's table, derived via immunoSEQ multiplex PCR, lists solely in-frame clones and lacks some. The data show roughly 48,000 clones, around 73% seen once. Sequenced sample: PBMCs. These TCRs come from a woman aged 30 to 39 in good health and CMV-seronegative.

The chain uses TRBV7-9 and TRBJ2-1, with D possibly being TRBD2 (5 bases). The CDR3 covers 15 residues. Between the trimmed V and J ends, which lost 0 bases and 13 bases, there was a span of 19 bases. Germline lookup yields CDR1 SEHNR and CDR2 FQNEAQ (reference sequence). The CDR3 DNA sequence: TGTGCCAGCAGCTTAGCGCTAATAACGGGCGGGCCACAGTTCTTC. This encodes CASSLALITGGPQFF.

This clone was detected a few times. The rearrangement joins TRBV7-9 to TRBJ1-4; D might be TRBD1 (5 bases). The CDR3 totals 14 residues. CDR1 is SEHNR, CDR2 FQNEAQ, per germline (reference sequence). V was cut by 3 bases and J by 3 bases, with 8 bases left in between. The CDR3, as DNA: TGTGCCAGCAGCTTGGGGCTCTCTAATGAAAAACTGTTTTTT. This translates into CASSLGLSNEKLFF.

CDR3 bases: TGTGCCAGCAGCGTAAGGTGGGAGTCCTACGAGCAGTACTTC. Translation gives CASSVRWESYEQYF. The chain uses TRBV9 and TRBJ2-7; tentative D call: TRBD2 (5 bases). The CDR3 runs 14 residues. CDR1 is SGDLS and CDR2 is YYNGEE in the germline V gene. The V gene lost 1 base and the J gene lost 1 base, with 9 bases spanning the gap.

The J gene is TRBJ1-5, the V gene TRBV21-1; TRBD1, the table's D call, lacks a check against the DNA. TRBV21-1 is classified as a pseudogene. This CDR3 has 14 residues. In DNA, the CDR3 is TGTGCCAGCAGCAAAGGGGCATCGAATCAGCCCCAGCATTTT. It encodes CASSKGASNQPQHF.

This clone turned up a few times. CDR3 sequence reads: CATSSLDRGELFVQFF. CDR3 in DNA: TGTGCCACCAGCAGCCTGGACAGGGGGGAGTTATTTGTGCAGTTCTTC. V usage is TRBV15 and J usage is TRBJ2-1, with 10 bases fitting TRBD1. The length of the CDR3 is 16 residues. The germline gives CDR1 LNHNV, CDR2 YYDKDF (reference sequence). J was trimmed by 12 bases and V by 3 bases; bases with no gene match: 14.